The rows below give T cell receptor beta chains drawn from one sample of a study of blood T cell repertoires in COVID-19. The method was immunoSEQ multiplex PCR; TCRdb's version includes in-frame clones alone and lacks a portion of them. The table lists a few hundred thousand clones, less than 90% of them singletons, with 1.5% to 1.9% in the top ten. Sample: peripheral blood. The receptors were sampled from a woman aged 40-49 years who had recovered from COVID-19. The CDR3 runs from the conserved cysteine through the conserved F or W. Each record gives: CDR3 protein, CDR3 DNA, D gene, J gene, clone size, V gene. D genes are given only for firm matches. A row's size may be missing; if present it is once, few, many or a size class.

CDR3: CASSLATGRRGLSYEQYF
DNA: TGCGCCAGCAGCTTGGCCACCGGGCGTAGGGGCTTATCCTACGAGCAGTACTTC
D: NA
J: TRBJ2-7
size: NA
V: TRBV5-1

CDR3: CASSPGTGEENSPLHF
DNA: TGTGCCAGCTCACCTGGGACAGGGGAAGAGAATTCACCCCTCCACTTT
D: TRBD1
J: TRBJ1-6
size: NA
V: TRBV18

CDR3: CASSPGQAPYEQYF
DNA: TGTGCCAGCAGCCCGGGACAGGCCCCCTACGAGCAGTACTTC
D: TRBD1
J: TRBJ2-7
size: NA
V: TRBV11-3

CDR3: CASSIGQGATYEQYF
DNA: TGTGCCAGTAGTATCGGCCAGGGGGCGACCTACGAGCAGTACTTC
D: TRBD1
J: TRBJ2-7
size: NA
V: TRBV19

CDR3: CASSPDRGEQYF
DNA: TGTGCCAGCAGCCCGGACAGGGGCGAGCAGTACTTC
D: TRBD1
J: TRBJ2-7
size: few
V: TRBV7-8

CDR3: CASTRVAGGTDTQYF
DNA: TGCGCCAGCACCCGAGTTGCGGGGGGCACAGATACGCAGTATTTT
D: TRBD2
J: TRBJ2-3
size: NA
V: TRBV5-1

CDR3: CASRAQGATQYF
DNA: TGTGCCAGTAGAGCCCAGGGGGCTACCCAGTACTTC
D: TRBD1
J: TRBJ2-5
size: NA
V: TRBV19

CDR3: CASTPSGNTGELFF
DNA: TGTGCCAGCACCCCAAGCGGGAACACCGGGGAGCTGTTTTTT
D: NA
J: TRBJ2-2
size: NA
V: TRBV9

CDR3: CASSVQGSTDTQYF
DNA: TGTGCCAGCAGCGTACAGGGAAGCACAGATACGCAGTATTTT
D: NA
J: TRBJ2-3
size: NA
V: TRBV9

CDR3: CASIEQGVFDTQYF
DNA: TGTGCCAGCATCGAACAGGGTGTATTTGATACGCAGTATTTT
D: NA
J: TRBJ2-3
size: NA
V: TRBV2

CDR3: CASSEGTNWNTEAFF
DNA: TGTGCCAGCAGTGAAGGGACAAACTGGAACACTGAAGCTTTCTTT
D: NA
J: TRBJ1-1
size: once
V: TRBV6-1

CDR3: CAWSPAYEQYF
DNA: TGTGCCTGGAGTCCAGCCTACGAGCAGTACTTC
D: NA
J: TRBJ2-7
size: NA
V: TRBV30

CDR3: CASSLGRQGANYGYTF
DNA: TGTGCCAGCAGCTTGGGCCGACAGGGGGCTAACTATGGCTACACCTTC
D: TRBD1
J: TRBJ1-2
size: NA
V: TRBV7-9

CDR3: CASRRQYQETQYF
DNA: TGTGCCAGCAGACGACAGTACCAAGAGACCCAGTACTTC
D: NA
J: TRBJ2-5
size: NA
V: TRBV2

CDR3: CASIAPIYLRDRESKLFF
DNA: TGTGCCAGCATCGCCCCAATTTATCTCCGGGACAGGGAGTCAAAACTGTTTTTT
D: TRBD1
J: TRBJ1-4
size: NA
V: TRBV5-8

CDR3: CASSPPGAGAGYTF
DNA: TGTGCCAGCTCACCACCGGGGGCAGGGGCTGGCTACACCTTC
D: NA
J: TRBJ1-2
size: NA
V: TRBV18

CDR3: CASTPGGGTNEKLFF
DNA: TGCGCCTCAACTCCAGGCGGGGGAACTAATGAAAAACTGTTTTTT
D: NA
J: TRBJ1-4
size: NA
V: TRBV5-1

CDR3: CASRGLSLSTDTQYF
DNA: TGTGCCAGCAGGGGGCTATCCCTCTCCACAGATACGCAGTATTTT
D: NA
J: TRBJ2-3
size: NA
V: TRBV6-5

CDR3: CASSPDIQETQYF
DNA: TGTGCCAGCAGTCCCGACATCCAAGAGACCCAGTACTTC
D: NA
J: TRBJ2-5
size: NA
V: TRBV12-3/TRBV12-4

CDR3: CASQQASGNTIYF
DNA: TGTGCCAGCCAACAGGCCTCTGGAAACACCATATATTTT
D: NA
J: TRBJ1-3
size: NA
V: TRBV6-5

CDR3: CASSPSLIANYGYTF
DNA: TGCGCCAGCAGCCCTAGCTTGATTGCTAACTATGGCTACACCTTC
D: NA
J: TRBJ1-2
size: NA
V: TRBV5-1

CDR3: CASSADFTDTQYF
DNA: TGTGCCAGCAGCGCTGACTTCACAGATACGCAGTATTTT
D: NA
J: TRBJ2-3
size: NA
V: TRBV9

CDR3: CASSDGTGNFNEQFF
DNA: TGTGCCAGCAGCGATGGGACAGGAAACTTCAATGAGCAGTTCTTC
D: TRBD1
J: TRBJ2-1
size: NA
V: TRBV6-4

CDR3: CASSLYHSSWYEQYF
DNA: TGTGCCAGCAGTTTGTACCATAGCAGTTGGTACGAGCAGTACTTC
D: NA
J: TRBJ2-7
size: NA
V: TRBV28

CDR3: CASSQDQPRGTTDTQYF
DNA: TGTGCCAGCAGCCAAGATCAGCCCCGGGGGACCACAGATACGCAGTATTTT
D: NA
J: TRBJ2-3
size: NA
V: TRBV3-1/TRBV3-2

CDR3: CAISPAGGLINEQFF
DNA: TGTGCCATCAGTCCAGCGGGGGGCCTAATCAATGAGCAGTTCTTC
D: TRBD2
J: TRBJ2-1
size: few
V: TRBV10-3

CDR3: CASSLGAGLLYGYTF
DNA: TGTGCCAGCTCCCTAGGGGCAGGTCTCCTCTATGGCTACACCTTC
D: NA
J: TRBJ1-2
size: NA
V: TRBV28

CDR3: CASTPPGTSRETQYF
DNA: TGTGCCAGCACTCCCCCTGGGACTAGTCGAGAGACCCAGTACTTC
D: TRBD2
J: TRBJ2-5
size: NA
V: TRBV28

CDR3: CATSDRKKQGKAETQYF
DNA: TGTGCCACCAGTGACCGCAAGAAACAGGGAAAGGCGGAGACCCAGTACTTC
D: NA
J: TRBJ2-5
size: few
V: TRBV24-1

CDR3: CASSQGQGTRSGTEAFF
DNA: TGCGCCAGCAGCCAAGGACAGGGAACCCGATCTGGCACTGAAGCTTTCTTT
D: TRBD1
J: TRBJ1-1
size: NA
V: TRBV4-1

CDR3: CASRGPRGANEKLFF
DNA: TGCGCCAGCAGAGGCCCCAGGGGCGCTAATGAAAAACTGTTTTTT
D: NA
J: TRBJ1-4
size: NA
V: TRBV23-1

CDR3: CASRTASKEEQFF
DNA: TGTGCCAGCAGGACCGCTAGCAAAGAAGAGCAGTTCTTC
D: NA
J: TRBJ2-1
size: NA
V: TRBV2

CDR3: CASSLGLAGAGNEQFF
DNA: TGTGCCAGCAGCTTGGGGTTAGCGGGGGCCGGCAATGAGCAGTTCTTC
D: TRBD2
J: TRBJ2-1
size: NA
V: TRBV7-7

CDR3: CAGQLYGLNYGYTF
DNA: TGTGCCGGACAGCTCTATGGACTGAACTATGGCTACACCTTC
D: NA
J: TRBJ1-2
size: NA
V: TRBV2